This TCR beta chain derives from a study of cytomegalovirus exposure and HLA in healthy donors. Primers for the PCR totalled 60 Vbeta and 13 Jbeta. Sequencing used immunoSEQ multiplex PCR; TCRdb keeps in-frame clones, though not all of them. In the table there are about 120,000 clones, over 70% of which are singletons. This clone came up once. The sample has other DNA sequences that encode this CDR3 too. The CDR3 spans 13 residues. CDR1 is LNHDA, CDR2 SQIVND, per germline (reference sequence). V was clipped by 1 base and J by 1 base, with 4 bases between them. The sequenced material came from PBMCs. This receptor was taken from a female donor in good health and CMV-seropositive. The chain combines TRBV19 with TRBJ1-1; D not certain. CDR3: CASSIGQNTEAFF. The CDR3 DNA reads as TGTGCCAGTAGTATAGGTCAGAACACTGAAGCTTTCTTT.